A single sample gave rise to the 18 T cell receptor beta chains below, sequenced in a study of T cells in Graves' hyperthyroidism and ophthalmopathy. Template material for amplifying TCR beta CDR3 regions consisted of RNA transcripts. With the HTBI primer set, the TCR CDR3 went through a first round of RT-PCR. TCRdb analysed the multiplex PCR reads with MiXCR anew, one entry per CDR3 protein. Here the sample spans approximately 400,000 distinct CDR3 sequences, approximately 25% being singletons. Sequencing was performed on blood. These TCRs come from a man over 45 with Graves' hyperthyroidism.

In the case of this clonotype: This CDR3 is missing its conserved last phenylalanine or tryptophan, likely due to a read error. Here the CDR3 reads CAISRDRDQETQYL. The DNA of the CDR3 is TGTGCCATCAGTAGGGACAGGGACCAAGAGACCCAGTACCTC. This chain connects TRBV10-3 to TRBJ2-5, with 9 bases aligning to TRBD1. The V and J ends lost 5 bases and 0 bases, in that order; junction bases with no gene match: 1. There are 14 residues in the CDR3. Germline lookup yields CDR1 ENHRY and CDR2 SYGVKD.

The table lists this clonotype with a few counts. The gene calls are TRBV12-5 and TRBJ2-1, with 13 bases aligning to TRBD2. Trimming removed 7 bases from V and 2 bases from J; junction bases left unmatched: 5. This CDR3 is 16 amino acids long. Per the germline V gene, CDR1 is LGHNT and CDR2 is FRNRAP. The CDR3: CASATTSGGTYNEQFF. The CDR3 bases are TGTGCTAGTGCAACGACTAGCGGGGGGACCTACAATGAGCAGTTCTTC.

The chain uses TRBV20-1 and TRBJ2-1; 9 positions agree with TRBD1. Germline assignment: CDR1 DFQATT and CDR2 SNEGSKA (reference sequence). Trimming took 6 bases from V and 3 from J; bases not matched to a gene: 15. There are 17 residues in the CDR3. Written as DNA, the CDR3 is TGCAGTGCAAACCAGGGACAGGGAATCAGAAACTACAATGAGCAGTTCTTC. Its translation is CSANQGQGIRNYNEQFF.

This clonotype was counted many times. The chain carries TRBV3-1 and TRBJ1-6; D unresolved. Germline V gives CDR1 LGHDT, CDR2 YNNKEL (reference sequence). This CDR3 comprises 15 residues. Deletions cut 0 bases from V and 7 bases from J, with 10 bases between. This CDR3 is CASSQEAYFNSPLHF. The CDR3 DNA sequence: TGTGCCAGCAGCCAAGAGGCCTACTTCAATTCACCCCTCCACTTT. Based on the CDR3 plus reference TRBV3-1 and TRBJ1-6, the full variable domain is DTAVSQTPKYLVTQMGNDKSIKCEQNLGHDTMYWYKQDSKKFLKIMFSYNNKELIINETVPNRFSPKSPDKAHLNLHINSLELGDSAVYFCASSQEAYFNSPLHFGNGTRLTVT.

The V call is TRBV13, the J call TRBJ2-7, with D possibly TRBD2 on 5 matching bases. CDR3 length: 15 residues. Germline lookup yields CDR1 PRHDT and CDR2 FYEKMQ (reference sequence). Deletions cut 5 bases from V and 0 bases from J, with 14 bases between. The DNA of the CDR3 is TGTGCCAGCAGCCCCGGGCCTAGCAGCTCCTACGAGCAGTACTTC. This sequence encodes CASSPGPSSSYEQYF.

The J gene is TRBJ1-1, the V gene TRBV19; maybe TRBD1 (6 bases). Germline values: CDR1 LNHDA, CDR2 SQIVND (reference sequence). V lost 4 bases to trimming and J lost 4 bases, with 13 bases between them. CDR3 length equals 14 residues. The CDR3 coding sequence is TGTGCCAGTAGTACCAAGGGGGGGAGCACTGAAGCTTTCTTT. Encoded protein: CASSTKGGSTEAFF.

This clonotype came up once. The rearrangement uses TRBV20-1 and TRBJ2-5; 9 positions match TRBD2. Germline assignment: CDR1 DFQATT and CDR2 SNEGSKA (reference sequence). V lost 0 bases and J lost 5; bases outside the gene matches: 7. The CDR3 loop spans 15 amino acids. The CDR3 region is CSARDHLAGWETQYF. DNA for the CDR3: TGCAGTGCTAGAGATCACCTAGCGGGATGGGAGACCCAGTACTTC.

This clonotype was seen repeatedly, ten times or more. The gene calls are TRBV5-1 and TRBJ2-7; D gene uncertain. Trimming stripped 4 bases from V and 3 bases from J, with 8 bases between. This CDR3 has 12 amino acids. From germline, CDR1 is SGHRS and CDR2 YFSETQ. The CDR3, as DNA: TGCGCCAGCAGCATGGAAATCTACGAGCAGTACTTC. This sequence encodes CASSMEIYEQYF.

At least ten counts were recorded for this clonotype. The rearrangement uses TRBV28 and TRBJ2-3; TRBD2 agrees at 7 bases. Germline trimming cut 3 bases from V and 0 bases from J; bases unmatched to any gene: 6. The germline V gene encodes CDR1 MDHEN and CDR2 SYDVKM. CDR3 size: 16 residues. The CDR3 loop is CASSFGLADSTDTQYF. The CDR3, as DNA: TGTGCCAGCAGTTTTGGTCTAGCGGATAGCACAGATACGCAGTATTTT.

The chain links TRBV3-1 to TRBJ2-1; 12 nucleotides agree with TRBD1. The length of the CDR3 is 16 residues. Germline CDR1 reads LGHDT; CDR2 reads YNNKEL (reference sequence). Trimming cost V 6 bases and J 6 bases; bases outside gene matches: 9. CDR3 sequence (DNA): TGTGCCAGCAGTGCGTCCGGGACAGGGGGCTCCAATGAGCAGTTCTTC. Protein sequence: CASSASGTGGSNEQFF.

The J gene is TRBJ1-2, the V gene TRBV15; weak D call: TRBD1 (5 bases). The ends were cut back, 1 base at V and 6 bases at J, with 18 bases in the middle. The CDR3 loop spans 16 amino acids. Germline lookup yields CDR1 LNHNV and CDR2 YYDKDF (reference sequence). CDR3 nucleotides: TGTGCCACCAGCAGAGGGGACGCTGGTCCTCGTCATGGCTACACCTTC. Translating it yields CATSRGDAGPRHGYTF.

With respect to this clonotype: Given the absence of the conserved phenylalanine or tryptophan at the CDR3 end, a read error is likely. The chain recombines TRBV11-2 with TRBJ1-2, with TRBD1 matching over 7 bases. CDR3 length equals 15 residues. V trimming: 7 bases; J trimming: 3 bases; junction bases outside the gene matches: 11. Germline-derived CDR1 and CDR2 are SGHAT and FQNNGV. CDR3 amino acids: CASTMHRGRDYGYTV. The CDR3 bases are TGTGCCAGCACCATGCACAGGGGTCGGGACTATGGCTACACCGTC.

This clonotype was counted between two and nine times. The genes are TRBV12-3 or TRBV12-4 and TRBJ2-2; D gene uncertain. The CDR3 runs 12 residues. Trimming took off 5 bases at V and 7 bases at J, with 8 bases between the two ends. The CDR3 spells CASSLGDGELFF. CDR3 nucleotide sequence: TGTGCCAGCAGTCTAGGTGACGGGGAGCTGTTTTTT.

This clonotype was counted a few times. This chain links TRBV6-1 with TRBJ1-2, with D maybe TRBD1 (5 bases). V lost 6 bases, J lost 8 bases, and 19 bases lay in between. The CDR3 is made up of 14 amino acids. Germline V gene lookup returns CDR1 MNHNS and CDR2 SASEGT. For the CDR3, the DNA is TGTGCCAGCAGACCTCTGGGGGAATTCGACGGCTACACCTTC. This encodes CASRPLGEFDGYTF.

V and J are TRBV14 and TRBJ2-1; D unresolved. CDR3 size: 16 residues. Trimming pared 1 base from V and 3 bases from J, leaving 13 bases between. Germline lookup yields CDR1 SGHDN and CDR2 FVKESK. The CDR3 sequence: CASSQGLVDHYNEQFF. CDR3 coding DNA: TGTGCCAGCAGCCAAGGATTGGTAGACCACTACAATGAGCAGTTCTTC.

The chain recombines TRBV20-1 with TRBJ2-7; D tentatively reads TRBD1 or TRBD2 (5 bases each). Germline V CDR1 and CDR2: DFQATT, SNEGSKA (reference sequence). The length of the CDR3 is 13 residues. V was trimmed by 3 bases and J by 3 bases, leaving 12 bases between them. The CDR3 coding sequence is TGCAGTGCTAGTCTGGGGACCTACTACGAGCAGTACTTC. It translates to CSASLGTYYEQYF.

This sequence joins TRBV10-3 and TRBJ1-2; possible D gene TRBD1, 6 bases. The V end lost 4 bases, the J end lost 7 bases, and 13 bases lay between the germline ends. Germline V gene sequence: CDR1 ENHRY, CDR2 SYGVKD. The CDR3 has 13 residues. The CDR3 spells CAISANREAGYTF. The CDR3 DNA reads TGTGCCATCAGTGCAAACAGGGAGGCTGGCTACACCTTC.

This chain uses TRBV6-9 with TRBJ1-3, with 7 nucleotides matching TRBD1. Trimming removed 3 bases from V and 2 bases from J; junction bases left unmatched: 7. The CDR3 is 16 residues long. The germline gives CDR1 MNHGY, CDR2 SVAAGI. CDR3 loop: CASSYLRDRTGNTIYF. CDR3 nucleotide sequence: TGTGCCAGCAGTTACTTAAGGGACAGAACTGGAAACACCATATATTTT.